The source of this TCR beta chain is a study of T-cell reconstitution after alpha-beta-depleted transplantation in children. A TCRbeta library incorporating unique molecular identifiers was prepared. TCRdb reprocessed the PCR reads via MiXCR and lists one record per CDR3 protein. The sample yields some 290,000 distinct CDR3 sequences, approximately 9.8% seen once. The CDR3 totals 13 residues. Per germline, CDR1 MNHEY and CDR2 SVGAGI. V shed 2 bases and J shed 11 bases, with 16 bases lying between them. There are a few counts of this clonotype. This specimen consisted of PBMCs from the stem cell graft donor, obtained from the stem cell graft. This chain uses TRBV6-5 with TRBJ2-7, with D perhaps TRBD1 (6 bases). This clonotype originated in a human donor who donated a stem cell graft to a child with SCID. The CDR3 sequence: CASSYVTGSQEYF. The CDR3 nucleotides are TGTGCCAGCAGTTACGTGACAGGATCACAAGAGTACTTC.